The 20 T cell receptor beta chains reported below all come from one sample, sequenced in a study of T cell repertoires in cytomegalovirus infection. MiXCR, applied by TCRdb to the reads, yields one record per CDR3 protein. The table has about 920,000 distinct CDR3 sequences, roughly 30% seen once. These receptors lack a known antigen. The material was cultured CD8+ T cells from PBMCs, obtained from culture after CMV antigen stimulation. The receptors originated from a human donor in good health (CMV status not recorded). Some clones in this sample may be carry-over from other donors' samples.

In this sample, this clonotype turned up many times. The V gene is TRBV6-1, the J gene TRBJ1-3; 8 bases align to TRBD1. Trimming removed 5 bases from V and 4 bases from J; junction bases left unmatched: 10. Germline V gene lookup returns CDR1 MNHNS and CDR2 SASEGT. The CDR3 spans 16 residues. CDR3 loop: CASSLGTGLRGNTIYF. CDR3 bases: TGTGCCAGCAGTTTGGGGACAGGTCTCCGGGGAAACACCATATATTTT.

This clonotype was counted between two and nine times. The chain has TRBV4-1 and TRBJ2-1; no clear D gene. Per germline, CDR1 MGHRA and CDR2 YSYEKL. V was pared by 4 bases and J by 8 bases, with 15 bases between. This CDR3 has 14 residues. CDR3 sequence: CASSPYLSVDEQFF. The CDR3 nucleotides read TGCGCCAGCAGCCCCTATCTTAGTGTCGATGAGCAGTTCTTC.

This rearrangement joins TRBV9 to TRBJ2-5, with 8 bases fitting TRBD2. Trimming at V came to 0 bases and at J to 5 bases, leaving 3 bases not matched to a gene. The V gene's germline CDR1 is SGDLS and CDR2 YYNGEE. This CDR3 is 14 amino acids long. As DNA, the CDR3 is TGTGCCAGCAGCGTAGGCCCGGGGGGGGAGACCCAGTACTTC. Its translation: CASSVGPGGETQYF.

This clonotype was seen repeatedly, ten times or more. V is TRBV12-3 or TRBV12-4 and J is TRBJ1-6; D is undetermined. The CDR3 consists of 16 residues. The V and J ends lost 7 bases and 9 bases respectively, with 22 bases between them. As DNA, the CDR3 is TGTGCCAGCACCTTATCGACCGTAAGTGGCGGTTCACCCCTCCACTTT. As protein: CASTLSTVSGGSPLHF.

This clonotype was recorded at least ten times. The chain combines TRBV6-2 or TRBV6-3 with TRBJ2-1; 8 nucleotides align to TRBD1. V gave up 5 bases and J gave up 6 bases; unmatched junction bases: 15. This CDR3 is built from 17 residues. Germline V gene sequence: CDR1 MNHEY, CDR2 SVGEGT. CDR3: CASSEPTGELFGNEQFF. The CDR3 DNA reads TGTGCCAGCAGTGAGCCGACAGGGGAGCTATTTGGCAATGAGCAGTTCTTC.

J is TRBJ2-1 and V is TRBV6-2 or TRBV6-3; 9 bases match TRBD2. This CDR3 region has 16 residues. CDR1 and CDR2 (germline): MNHEY, SVGEGT. The V segment lost 5 bases and the J segment 6 bases; nucleotides outside the gene matches: 11. The CDR3, as DNA: TGTGCCAGCAGTCCCATCGGAGCGGGGGGTTTCAATGAGCAGTTCTTC. Translating gives CASSPIGAGGFNEQFF.

A note on this clonotype: The junction departs from the called germline gene at one end, perhaps through a read error. This chain links TRBV12-3 or TRBV12-4 with TRBJ2-1; TRBD2 agrees at 8 bases. The CDR3 contains 16 residues. CDR3 bases: TGTGCCAGGAGTTTAGGGCTAGCGGGCGTAACCCATGAGCAGTTCTTC. Residues: CARSLGLAGVTHEQFF.

The rearrangement uses TRBV7-9 and TRBJ2-3; D is undetermined. Germline V gene lookup returns CDR1 SEHNR and CDR2 FQNEAQ (reference sequence). Trimming took off 5 bases at V and 2 bases at J, with 17 bases between the two ends. The CDR3 is made up of 16 amino acids. The CDR3 loop reads CASSPAYGGNTDTQYF. The CDR3 nucleotides read TGTGCCAGCAGCCCCGCCTACGGTGGGAACACAGATACGCAGTATTTT.

This clonotype was seen a few times. The CDR3 bases are TGTGCCAGCAGAGGACAGGGGGCCGACACCGGGGAGCTGTTTTTT. Protein: CASRGQGADTGELFF. The rearrangement joins TRBV6-1 to TRBJ2-2; 11 bases map to TRBD1. CDR3 length: 15 amino acids. Trimming cost V 6 bases and J 3 bases; bases outside gene matches: 3. CDR1 and CDR2 (germline): MNHNS, SASEGT.

A few counts support this clonotype. The chain couples TRBV29-1 to TRBJ1-1; D remains unclear. This CDR3 spans 12 amino acids. CDR1 is SQVTM and CDR2 is ANQGSEA in the germline V gene. V lost 5 bases, J lost 5 bases, and 12 bases lay in between. The CDR3 DNA follows: TGCAGCGTTCCACATGGGAGGACTGAAGCTTTCTTT. Its translation: CSVPHGRTEAFF.

The chain links TRBV6-2 or TRBV6-3 to TRBJ2-6; the D gene is possibly TRBD2 (6 bases). V lost 5 bases, J lost 0 bases, and 20 bases lay in between. Germline CDR1 MNHEY, CDR2 SVGEGT. The CDR3 length is 19 residues. The CDR3 DNA reads TGTGCCAGCAGTACCCTCGGGGAGGAAATAAGCTCTGGGGCCAACGTCCTGACTTTC. It codes for CASSTLGEEISSGANVLTF.

The chain links TRBV12-3 or TRBV12-4 to TRBJ1-2; possibly TRBD1 for D (5 bases). The CDR3 totals 19 residues. The V end was cut by 1 base, the J end by 0 bases, with 21 bases between. The CDR3 region has the DNA TGTGCCAGCAGTTTAGTTCTAACCGGGGGGGGGTCAGCTAACTATGGCTACACCTTC. It is translated as CASSLVLTGGGSANYGYTF.

The gene calls are TRBV7-2 and TRBJ1-1; D gene uncertain. Germline CDR1 is SGHTA and CDR2 is FQGNSA. CDR3 length: 16 residues. V lost 1 base to trimming and J lost 2 bases, with 14 bases between them. Here the CDR3 DNA reads TGTGCCAGCAGCTTAGGGGTTGTGGCTATAAACACTGAAGCTTTCTTT. Amino acids: CASSLGVVAINTEAFF.

This clonotype was recorded many times. The chain is built from TRBV7-8 and TRBJ1-1, with D uncertain. Trimming took 2 bases from V and 7 from J, leaving 14 bases between them. Germline CDR1 reads SGHVS; CDR2 reads FQNEAQ. The CDR3 is 14 amino acids. DNA for the CDR3: TGTGCCAGCAGCTTAAGGCGGGAACAAATTGAAGCTTTCTTT. It translates to CASSLRREQIEAFF.

V is TRBV10-2 and J is TRBJ2-7; D is undetermined. V dropped 8 bases and J dropped 0 bases, with 8 bases sitting between them. This CDR3 region has 12 residues. In germline, CDR1 is WSHSY, CDR2 SAAADI. The CDR3 spells CASGRASYEQYF. The DNA of the CDR3 is TGCGCCAGCGGAAGGGCCTCCTACGAGCAGTACTTC.

This clonotype was counted at least ten times. The gene calls are TRBV4-1 and TRBJ2-3, with unresolved D. Germline V gene data show CDR1 as MGHRA and CDR2 as YSYEKL. The V gene lost 1 base and the J gene lost 1 base, with 3 bases spanning the gap. The CDR3 is 13 amino acids. CDR3 residues: CASSQVGTDTQYF. DNA for the CDR3: TGCGCCAGCAGCCAAGTGGGCACAGATACGCAGTATTTT.

This clonotype has only a few counts. The gene calls are TRBV2 and TRBJ2-7; 7 bases align to TRBD2. The CDR3 spans 11 residues. V shed 8 bases and J 2 bases; nucleotides not matched to a gene: 0. The germline V gene encodes CDR1 SNHLY and CDR2 FYNNEI. CDR3 DNA sequence: TGTGCCAGCGGGGGGGCCTACGAGCAGTACGTC. This sequence encodes CASGGAYEQYV.

This clonotype was recorded at least ten times. V gene TRBV7-2 combines with J gene TRBJ1-3; D call uncertain. V was pared by 0 bases and J by 4 bases, with 19 bases between. The CDR3 extends over 18 amino acids. Germline V gene lookup returns CDR1 SGHTA and CDR2 FQGNSA. The CDR3 sequence is CASSLALERVDQGNTIYF. The CDR3 nucleotides are TGTGCCAGCAGCTTAGCGTTGGAGCGGGTAGACCAAGGAAACACCATATATTTT.

This clonotype was seen a handful of times. An end of the junction differs from the germline gene, which may be a read error. The chain uses TRBV12-3 or TRBV12-4 and TRBJ1-1; 8 nucleotides agree with TRBD1. The CDR3 covers 10 residues. The CDR3 DNA follows: TGTGCCAGTTCCGGGACAGGTGTTTCTTTT. Its translation is CASSGTGVSF.

This clonotype was detected ten times or more. This chain uses TRBV7-6 with TRBJ2-1; 7 positions match TRBD2. Germline V lookup: CDR1 SGHVS, CDR2 FNYEAQ. The CDR3 totals 13 residues. J lost 9 bases, V lost 4 bases, and 6 bases had no gene match. The CDR3 coding sequence is TGTGCCAGCAGCTCCTCGACTAGCAGTGAGCAGTTCTTC. This encodes CASSSSTSSEQFF. The variable domain in full, completed from reference TRBV7-6 and TRBJ2-1, reads GAGVSQSPRYKVTKRGQDVALRCDPISGHVSLYWYRQALGQGPEFLTYFNYEAQQDKSGLPNDRFSAERPEGSISTLTIQRTEQRDSAMYRCASSSSTSSEQFFGPGTRLTVL.